Detailed here is one TCR beta chain. What this receptor recognizes is not known. The sample holds no much larger clone one base away, and base qualities are not on file. TCR beta VDJ combination and CDR3 sequence profiling used genomic DNA as the template. TCR repertoire sequencing was run on an Illumina HiSeq 2000. The original pipeline was this. TRBV/TRBJ rearrangement plots, CDR3 size and DJ length profiles, and Simpson's diversity index were used to assess repertoires. Whichever DNA sequence was most abundant in the deep sequencing data was defined as the immunodominant clone. CDR3 amino acid sequences were checked for sharing between subjects and were compared against published repertoires and the VDJdb database. TCRdb reran the public reads through fastp at Q25 and MiXCR, keeping productive beta chains. Duplicate CDR3 protein sequences are folded into a single record with the most common DNA and genes. Clone size and V and J calls follow TCRdb, not the original study. In this sample the table shows a few hundred thousand distinct CDR3 sequences, roughly 57% of which occur a single time. The ten largest clones take up about 29% of the sample.

The data were obtained in a study of CD8+CD57+ T cells in acquired aplastic anemia (dated by TCRdb to between 2017 and 2018). Background on the whole study: Extracted DNA from sorted CD4+ and CD8+ cells averaged approximately 3 ug, ranging from roughly 0.17 to 27.4 ug. For healthy donor samples, the average read count was about 9.9 million for CD4+ cells and 11.0 million for CD8+ cells.

In the study, sorted CD4+ and CD8+ blood T cells from patients with severe aplastic anemia and from healthy subjects underwent deep sequencing of TCR repertoires. Ficoll-Paque density gradient centrifugation was used to isolate peripheral blood mononuclear cells. CD4+ and CD8+ T cells were sorted by FACS or magnetic beads before DNA extraction. Inclusive of the bounding cysteine and phenylalanine, the CDR3 is 17 residues long. The sequence is cut down to CDR3 DNA, 51 bases in frame from base 1. Compared with germline, V lacks 1 base and J lacks 1 base; bases without a gene match: 9. CDR1 is given as SGHAT and CDR2 as FQNNGV, both from the germline V gene. Summary of the overall study and its limitations: No significant difference in CD8+ Simpson's diversity was found between patients and healthy controls (P=0.060). Around 30 CD8+ CDR3 sequences were shared between patients and controls but appeared highly expressed in patients and within their immunodominant clones.

The sequenced sample was sorted CD4+, CD8+, or CD8+CD57+ T cells (not recorded which) from PBMCs. The sequence was obtained from a human donor in good health. Here the chain combines TRBV11-2 and TRBJ1-2; a stretch of 7 junction bases matches TRBD1. The DNA reads TGTGCCAGCAGCTTAGGGGACCGGGACAGAGATAACTATGGCTACACCTTC. It encodes CASSLGDRDRDNYGYTF.